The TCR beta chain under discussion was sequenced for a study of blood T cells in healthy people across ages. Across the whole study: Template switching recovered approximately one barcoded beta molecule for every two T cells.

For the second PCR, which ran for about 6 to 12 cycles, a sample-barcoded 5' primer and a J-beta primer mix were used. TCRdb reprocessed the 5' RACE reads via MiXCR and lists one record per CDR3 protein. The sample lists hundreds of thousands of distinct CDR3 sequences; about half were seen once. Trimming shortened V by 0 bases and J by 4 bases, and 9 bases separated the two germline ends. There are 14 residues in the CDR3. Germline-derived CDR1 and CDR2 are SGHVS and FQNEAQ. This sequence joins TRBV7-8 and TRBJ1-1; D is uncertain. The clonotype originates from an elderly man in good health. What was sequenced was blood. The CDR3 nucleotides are TGTGCCAGCAGCTTAGCCTCGCGGAGCACTGAAGCTTTCTTT. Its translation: CASSLASRSTEAFF.